This T cell receptor (beta chain) was identified in a study of human T cells and chemical hapten exposure. General study results and limits: Expanded TCR sets contained significantly more large CDR3 similarity clusters than controls. TCRs above 1 in 1000 frequency did not change with DPC sensitization.

Library construction involved attaching unique molecular identifiers to individual cDNA molecules, which allowed quantitative, reproducible TCR counting. Authors' processing steps: With a range of 23,224 to 690,600, the median per sample was 95,638 TCRs. From the RACE reads, TCRdb called clonotypes with MiXCR, one entry per CDR3 protein. The V and J calls reflect TCRdb's pipeline rather than the authors' work. The sample lists approximately 400,000 distinct CDR3 sequences, approximately 5.1% occurring once. At least ten counts were recorded for this clonotype. Its cognate antigen is unknown. Time point meaning: patch test 1, 2 weeks after DPC sensitization. Sample treatment: therapeutic diphenylcyclopropenone sensitization with weekly scalp DPC. This specimen consisted of whole blood, obtained in connection with sensitization to the hapten diphenylcyclopropenone (DPC). This receptor was identified in a woman aged 45-60 years with alopecia areata. Some clones in this sample may be carry-over from other donors' samples.

This chain's CDR3 is CASGASAGEQFF. In nucleotides, the CDR3 is TGTGCCAGCGGGGCTAGCGCGGGTGAGCAGTTCTTC. The rearrangement uses TRBV9 and TRBJ2-1; D may be TRBD2 (6 bases). This CDR3 is 12 amino acids long. Germline assignment: CDR1 SGDLS and CDR2 YYNGEE. Trimming removed 7 bases from V and 9 bases from J, with 14 bases in between.